The rows below give T cell receptor beta chains drawn from one sample of a study of T cell responses to AZD1222 COVID-19 vaccine. Profiled with immunoSEQ multiplex PCR; TCRdb holds only in-frame clones, not every one. The profile covers about 180,000 clones, with approximately 90% appearing a single time and roughly a quarter taken by the ten largest. Sequencing used peripheral blood, obtained 28 days after the second AZD1222 dose. The receptors were sampled from an adult who received the AZD1222 COVID-19 vaccine. Each CDR3 is given with its conserved first and last residue. The D gene is left open where the match is weak. Size tells how often a clone was seen (once, few, many) or the class of an expanded clone, and some rows leave it out.

. | . | TRBJ2-1 | TRBV12-2 | TGTGCAAGTCGCCCCCGGCCCCAGAGGAGCTCCTACAATGAGCAGTTCTTC | CASRPRPQRSSYNEQFF
. | TRBD2 | TRBJ2-1 | TRBV5-1 | TGCGCCAGCAGCTTGGACGGCGGGAGCACCTACAATGAGCAGTTCTTC | CASSLDGGSTYNEQFF
. | TRBD2 | TRBJ2-2 | TRBV30 | TGTGCCTGGGATTGGGAGGGTCAGGCAAACACCGGGGAGCTGTTTTTT | CAWDWEGQANTGELFF
. | . | TRBJ2-7 | TRBV30 | TGTGCCTGGAGTGTACGATTGACTAGTTCCTACGAGCAGTACTTC | CAWSVRLTSSYEQYF
. | TRBD1 | TRBJ2-3 | TRBV2 | TGTGCCAGCAGTGAAGCGGACAGGGGAGGGGATACGCAGTATTTT | CASSEADRGGDTQYF
. | TRBD2 | TRBJ2-3 | TRBV9 | TGTGCCAGCAGCGGTCTAGCGGGAGGCACAGATACGCAGTATTTT | CASSGLAGGTDTQYF
. | TRBD1 | TRBJ2-6 | TRBV2 | TGTGCCAGCAGTGGGCAGGGGGCTGGGGCCAACGTCCTGACTTTC | CASSGQGAGANVLTF
. | . | TRBJ2-7 | TRBV7-2 | TGTGCCAGCGGGGGGAGCACCTACTACGAGCAGTACTTC | CASGGSTYYEQYF
. | . | TRBJ1-3 | TRBV3-1/TRBV3-2 | TGTGCCAGCAGCCTGAGCTGGGACGGGGGCTCTGGAAACACCATATATTTT | CASSLSWDGGSGNTIYF
. | . | TRBJ1-2 | TRBV6-5 | TGTGCCAGCAGATTACAGGACACAGCTAACTATGGCTACACCTTC | CASRLQDTANYGYTF
. | . | TRBJ1-5 | TRBV4-3 | TGCGCCAGCAGCCAAGAGGGCAGAGGCAATCAGCCCCAGCATTTT | CASSQEGRGNQPQHF
. | TRBD2 | TRBJ2-1 | TRBV9 | TGTGCCAGCAGCCTGCGGACTAGCGTAGATGAGCAGTTCTTC | CASSLRTSVDEQFF
. | . | TRBJ1-2 | TRBV23-1 | TGCGCCAGCAGTCAACAGAGGGCCCGCTATGGCTACACCTTC | CASSQQRARYGYTF
. | . | TRBJ1-1 | TRBV4-1 | TGCGCCAGCAGCCCCTCCGTCGGGAACACTGAAGCTTTCTTT | CASSPSVGNTEAFF
. | . | TRBJ2-3 | TRBV24-1 | TGTGCCACCACTGGGGCCAGGGCCGCAGATACGCAGTATTTT | CATTGARAADTQYF
few | TRBD1 | TRBJ2-3 | TRBV7-9 | TGTGCCAGCAGCTCGGGGAACAGGGGAATGGATACGCAGTATTTT | CASSSGNRGMDTQYF
. | . | TRBJ2-3 | TRBV28 | TGTGCCAGCAGTCATAGGACAGTAACAGATACGCAGTATTTT | CASSHRTVTDTQYF
. | TRBD2 | TRBJ2-3 | TRBV5-4 | TGTGCCAGCAGCTTGGTGTGGCGGGAGGGTGATACGCAGTATTTT | CASSLVWREGDTQYF
. | . | TRBJ1-1 | TRBV11-2 | TGTGCCAGCAGCTCCGGGCTGAACACTGAAGCTTTCTTT | CASSSGLNTEAFF
once | TRBD1 | TRBJ2-3 | TRBV30 | TGTGCCTGGACGAGGGGGACCCGACAGGGAGATACGCAGTATTTT | CAWTRGTRQGDTQYF
. | TRBD2 | TRBJ2-1 | TRBV4-1 | TGCGCCAGCAGCCCTATAGCGGGATGGCAGTTCTTC | CASSPIAGWQFF
. | TRBD1 | TRBJ2-2 | TRBV9 | TGTGCCAGCAGCACAGGGGGGAGTGCGAACACCGGGGAGCTGTTTTTT | CASSTGGSANTGELFF
. | . | TRBJ2-7 | TRBV7-3 | TGTGCCAGCAGCTTAGGGCGGCTAACCTACGAGCAGTACTTC | CASSLGRLTYEQYF
. | TRBD2 | TRBJ2-1 | TRBV3-1/TRBV3-2 | TGTGCCAGCAGCCAAGACAGCGGGAGGAGCGCCTACAATGAGCAGTTCTTC | CASSQDSGRSAYNEQFF
. | TRBD2 | TRBJ2-6 | TRBV24-1 | TGTGCCACCAGTGCTAGCGGGAGTTGGTCTGGGGCCAACGTCCTGACTTTC | CATSASGSWSGANVLTF
. | . | TRBJ1-2 | TRBV28 | TGTGCCAGCTTTCCAGCCCGGGGTGGCTACACCTTC | CASFPARGGYTF
. | . | TRBJ2-7 | TRBV29-1 | TGCAGCGTTGAAGGGGATCGGGCCTACGAGCAGTACTTC | CSVEGDRAYEQYF
. | TRBD1 | TRBJ2-1 | TRBV28 | TGTGCCAGCAATTCACCCTCAGGGGGTCCCTACAATGAGCAGTTCTTC | CASNSPSGGPYNEQFF
. | . | TRBJ2-5 | TRBV28 | TGTGCCAGCAGCCACCGGGACAATCACCTCCAAGAGACCCAGTACTTC | CASSHRDNHLQETQYF
. | TRBD2 | TRBJ2-7 | TRBV15 | TGTGCCACCAGCAGAGGCGGGACTAAGAGCTACGAGCAGTACTTC | CATSRGGTKSYEQYF
. | TRBD1 | TRBJ1-2 | TRBV19 | TGTGCCAGTAGTACTACCGGGACAGGGGGCGAAGGCTACACCTTC | CASSTTGTGGEGYTF
. | TRBD2 | TRBJ2-7 | TRBV29-1 | TGCAGCGTTGGGGGACTAGCGGGGCTAGTTGGGGAGCAGTACTTC | CSVGGLAGLVGEQYF
. | . | TRBJ1-1 | TRBV4-3 | TGCGCCAGCAGCCACCGAGGCGGGGGGAGCACTGAAGCTTTCTTT | CASSHRGGGSTEAFF
. | . | TRBJ1-1 | TRBV27 | TGTGCCAGCAGTTTACTCGGGGGGATGAACACTGAAGCTTTCTTT | CASSLLGGMNTEAFF
. | . | TRBJ1-5 | TRBV30 | TGTGCCTGGAGTCAAGGGAAGGGCAATCAGCCCCAGCATTTT | CAWSQGKGNQPQHF
few | . | TRBJ1-5 | TRBV9 | TGTGCCAGCACCGCCGGGGTAGGGAACAATCAGCCCCAGCATTTT | CASTAGVGNNQPQHF
. | TRBD1 | TRBJ2-3 | TRBV7-2 | TGTGCCAGCAGCTTAGGACAGGGTAGAGATACGCAGTATTTT | CASSLGQGRDTQYF
. | . | TRBJ2-5 | TRBV5-1 | TGCGCCAGCAGCTTGGGGACGGCTGGAGAGACCCAGTACTTC | CASSLGTAGETQYF
. | TRBD2 | TRBJ2-7 | TRBV6-4 | TGTGCCAGCAGTGAATCTAGCGGCCCTTCCTACGAGCAGTACTTC | CASSESSGPSYEQYF
. | TRBD1 | TRBJ2-3 | TRBV28 | TGTGCCAGCAGTCCACCCCTAGGCAGGGGGCGCGCAGATACGCAGTATTTT | CASSPPLGRGRADTQYF
. | . | TRBJ1-2 | TRBV19 | TGTGCCAGTAGTATAGCTCGGGGAACCGCTTATGGCTACACCTTC | CASSIARGTAYGYTF
. | . | TRBJ1-1 | TRBV7-3 | TGTGCCAGCAGCTTAAGCCCAGAGAACACTGAAGCTTTCTTT | CASSLSPENTEAFF
. | . | TRBJ2-1 | TRBV3-1/TRBV3-2 | TGTGCCAGCAGCCAAGATCGGCGGGGCGTCGGGGGAGGACCTTACAATGAGCAGTTCTTC | CASSQDRRGVGGGPYNEQFF
. | . | TRBJ1-5 | TRBV3-1/TRBV3-2 | TGTGCCAGCAGCCCCGAGCCCTCATATCAGCCCCAGCATTTT | CASSPEPSYQPQHF
. | . | TRBJ2-1 | TRBV7-3 | TGTGCCAGCAGTCTAGGGAGAGACAATGAGCAGTTCTTC | CASSLGRDNEQFF